Following are 27 T cell receptor beta chains from one sample sequenced in a study of T cells in Graves' hyperthyroidism and ophthalmopathy. Amplified regions were TCR beta CDR3 sequences from RNA transcripts. RT-PCR in the first round (using the HTBI primer set) targeted the TCR CDR3. One entry per CDR3 protein results from TCRdb running MiXCR on the multiplex PCR reads. The sample shows about 52,000 distinct CDR3 sequences, 48% of them seen only once. The material sequenced was blood. Source of these receptors: a woman aged 45 to 65 with Graves' ophthalmopathy.

This clonotype occurred once. The J gene is TRBJ1-2, the V gene TRBV9; D may be TRBD1 (6 bases). The CDR3 spans 14 residues. In germline, CDR1 is SGDLS, CDR2 YYNGEE. V lost 3 bases and J lost 4, with 13 bases in between. The CDR3 protein is CASSAPEDSYGYTF. CDR3 DNA sequence: TGTGCCAGCAGCGCCCCCGAGGACAGCTATGGCTACACCTTC.

V gene TRBV2 combines with J gene TRBJ2-5; 16 bases fit TRBD2. Germline CDR1 reads SNHLY; CDR2 reads FYNNEI. There are 17 residues in the CDR3. The J segment lost 5 bases and the V segment lost 6 bases, leaving 9 bases of the junction unmatched. CDR3 loop: CASSPGTSGRGDETQYF. The CDR3, as DNA: TGTGCCAGCAGCCCCGGGACTAGCGGGAGGGGAGACGAGACCCAGTACTTC.

In the case of this clonotype: It is likely a read error, because the conserved phenylalanine at the end of the CDR3 is missing. V is TRBV6-4 and J is TRBJ2-2; tentatively, D is TRBD2 (6 bases). The length of the CDR3 is 14 residues. CDR1 is MRHNA, CDR2 SNTAGT, per germline. V was pared by 10 bases and J by 0 bases, with 12 bases between. The CDR3 protein is CATEWEANTGELFC. CDR3 coding DNA: TGTGCCACCGAATGGGAGGCGAACACCGGGGAGCTGTTTTGT.

The chain is built from TRBV2 and TRBJ1-5, with 7 bases fitting TRBD1. With V trimmed by 6 bases and J by 7 bases, 24 bases remained unmatched. This CDR3 comprises 19 residues. CDR1 SNHLY and CDR2 FYNNEI come from the germline V gene. The CDR3: CASRPGTALGATYEQPQHF. The CDR3 nucleotides are TGTGCCAGCAGACCCGGGACAGCCCTCGGCGCAACGTACGAGCAGCCCCAGCATTTT.

The V gene is TRBV5-1, the J gene TRBJ2-7; perhaps TRBD1 as D (6 bases). Germline CDR1 reads SGHRS; CDR2 reads YFSETQ. The V end lost 3 bases, the J end lost 1 base, and 11 bases lay between the germline ends. The CDR3 contains 14 residues. The CDR3 protein is CASSSQGSSYEQYF. CDR3 nucleotide sequence: TGCGCCAGCAGCTCGCAGGGGTCTTCCTACGAGCAGTACTTC.

The table lists this clonotype with many counts. Since a much larger clone is just one base distant, this may be a read error. The chain combines TRBV7-9 with TRBJ2-7; a weak D match, TRBD2 (5 bases). The CDR3 has 14 residues. CDR1 and CDR2 from the germline V gene are SEHNR and FQNEAQ (reference sequence). The CDR3 DNA is TGTGTCAGCAGCTTAGTAGCGAGCTCCTACGAGCAGTACTTC. This encodes CVSSLVASSYEQYF.

This clonotype came up many times. The CDR3 loop is CASSAPYRTGELFF. CDR3 nucleotide sequence: TGTGCCAGCAGTGCCCCCTATCGAACCGGGGAGCTGTTTTTT. The chain joins TRBV6-5 to TRBJ2-2; D remains unclear. Germline CDR1 reads MNHEY; CDR2 reads SVGAGI. Trimming removed 5 bases from V and 5 bases from J, with 12 bases in between. The CDR3 length is 14 residues.

This clonotype was detected many times. The chain links TRBV5-8 to TRBJ2-7, with D perhaps assigned TRBD1 or TRBD2 (5 bases each). The germline CDR1 and CDR2 sequences are SGHTS and YDEGEE. The CDR3 loop spans 13 amino acids. V lost 5 bases and J 3 bases, leaving 12 bases between the germline ends. The CDR3 reads CASSRDRHYEQYF. CDR3 nucleotide sequence: TGTGCCAGCAGTAGGGACCGTCACTACGAGCAGTACTTC.

The chain employs TRBV7-2 and TRBJ2-5, with 9 bases aligning to TRBD1. After removal of 1 base from V and 3 bases from J, the junction contained 9 bases not matched to a gene. The germline CDR1 and CDR2 sequences are SGHTA and FQGNSA. CDR3 length equals 17 residues. For the CDR3, the DNA is TGTGCCAGCAGCTTAGGGGCAACAGGGGGCGCAGAAGAGACCCAGTACTTC. Encoded protein: CASSLGATGGAEETQYF.

A note on this clonotype: One end of the junction does not line up with germline, which may come from a read error. The V and J genes are TRBV7-2 and TRBJ2-3; 8 bases are shared with TRBD1. The CDR3 is 11 amino acids. Germline V lookup: CDR1 SGHTA, CDR2 FQGNSA. CDR3 sequence reads: CASSNLPGQDF. The DNA for the CDR3 is TGTGCCAGCAGCAACCTTCCGGGACAGGATTTT.

By frequency in the sample, this clonotype is medium-sized. The chain has TRBV10-3 and TRBJ2-1; TRBD2 matches at 7 bases. V shed 8 bases, J shed 5 bases, and the junction held 9 bases outside the gene matches. The CDR3 loop spans 14 amino acids. The V gene's germline CDR1 is ENHRY and CDR2 SYGVKD. The CDR3 DNA is TGTGCCATCCAGAGCGGGGACTGGGACAATGAGCAGTTCTTC. Translating gives CAIQSGDWDNEQFF.

The chain joins TRBV9 to TRBJ2-5; TRBD1 matches 12 bases. CDR1 SGDLS and CDR2 YYNGEE come from the germline V gene. CDR3 size: 15 residues. The ends lost 7 bases at V and 5 bases at J; junction bases unmatched: 9. The CDR3 DNA follows: TGTGCCAGCGGCGGGACAGGGGGCTTTGGGGAGACCCAGTACTTC. It encodes CASGGTGGFGETQYF. Using reference TRBV9 and TRBJ2-5 for the parts outside the CDR3, the full variable domain is DSGVTQTPKHLITATGQRVTLRCSPRSGDLSVYWYQQSLDQGLQFLIQYYNGEERAKGNILERFSAQQFPDLHSELNLSSLELGDSALYFCASGGTGGFGETQYFGPGTRLLVL.

About this clonotype itself: A read error is possible here, since a much larger clone lies one base away. The J gene is TRBJ1-2, the V gene TRBV5-5, with D hard to call. Germline V lookup: CDR1 SGHKS, CDR2 YYEKEE (reference sequence). The CDR3 sequence is 17 residues long. CDR3 coding DNA: TGCGCCAGCAGCCAAGAGATTCACGCCAGACCCGCCTATGGCTACACCTTC. This gives the protein CASSQEIHARPAYGYTF.

As concerns this clonotype: At one boundary the junction diverges from the germline segment, which might be a read error. This chain links TRBV24-1 with TRBJ2-2, with D perhaps matching TRBD2 (5 bases). The CDR3 length is 16 residues. Germline CDR1 and CDR2: KGHDR and SFDVKD. CDR3 bases: TGTGCCACCAGTGATTCCATGGGAGTTAGGACCGGCGAGCTGTTTTTT. Translating it yields CATSDSMGVRTGELFF.

This clonotype was observed once. The chain employs TRBV29-1 and TRBJ1-5, with a weak D call TRBD1 (5 bases). CDR3 size: 12 residues. Per germline, CDR1 SQVTM and CDR2 ANQGSEA. The germline V and J ends were trimmed by 3 bases and 11 bases, with 14 bases remaining between them. CDR3 loop: CSVEAGRETQHF. DNA for the CDR3: TGCAGCGTTGAGGCAGGGCGGGAGACCCAGCATTTT.

This clonotype was observed at least ten times. The chain uses TRBV6-1 and TRBJ1-2; D is undetermined. Trimming removed 3 bases from V and 3 bases from J, with 20 bases in between. The germline gives CDR1 MNHNS, CDR2 SASEGT. The CDR3 sequence is 17 residues long. The CDR3 sequence is CASSEPYPKFLDYGYTF. CDR3 coding DNA: TGTGCCAGCAGTGAGCCTTACCCTAAGTTTTTGGACTATGGCTACACCTTC.

Of note for this clonotype: In this CDR3 the conserved last residue, phenylalanine or tryptophan, is missing, so a read error is likely. Because the CDR3's place on the DNA is in doubt, the DNA is left out and the CDR3 is given as listed by TCRdb. The chain has TRBV5-1 and TRBJ2-6; the D call of TRBD2 is as the table states it, not checked on the DNA. Germline V gives CDR1 SGHRS, CDR2 YFSETQ. Termini included, the CDR3 measures 11 amino acids. The chain's CDR3 is CASTRTSGMNT.

Concerning this clonotype: A junction boundary mismatches the germline segment, possibly from a read error. The rearrangement links TRBV7-2 to TRBJ1-2; D gene uncertain. The CDR3 is 23 residues long. Germline assignment: CDR1 SGHTA and CDR2 FQGNSA. This CDR3 is CASNLNRETPGVLAQKYTAGYTF. CDR3 DNA: TGTGCCAGCAACTTAAACCGAGAGACCCCTGGGGTGCTGGCACAGAAGTACACAGCTGGCTACACCTTC. The entire variable domain, with the rest obtained from reference TRBV7-2 and TRBJ1-2, is as follows: GAGVSQSPSNKVTEKGKDVELRCDPISGHTALYWYRQSLGQGLEFLIYFQGNSAPDKSGLPSDRFSAERTGGSVSTLTIQRTQQEDSAVYLCASNLNRETPGVLAQKYTAGYTFGSGTRLTVV.

The J gene is TRBJ1-5, the V gene TRBV2; 7 bases map to TRBD1. Germline trimming cut 4 bases from V and 7 bases from J; bases unmatched to any gene: 10. The CDR3 loop spans 15 amino acids. Germline V gene lookup returns CDR1 SNHLY and CDR2 FYNNEI. The CDR3 region is CASSVHRGAGQPQHF. For the CDR3, the DNA is TGTGCCAGCAGTGTACACAGGGGAGCAGGGCAGCCCCAGCATTTT. The whole variable domain, filled in from reference TRBV2 and TRBJ1-5, reads EPEVTQTPSHQVTQMGQEVILRCVPISNHLYFYWYRQILGQKVEFLVSFYNNEISEKSEIFDDQFSVERPDGSNFTLKIRSTKLEDSAMYFCASSVHRGAGQPQHFGDGTRLSIL.

V usage is TRBV20-1 and J usage is TRBJ2-7, with D perhaps matching TRBD1 (5 bases). The germline gives CDR1 DFQATT, CDR2 SNEGSKA (reference sequence). Trimming took off 3 bases at V and 2 bases at J, with 17 bases between the two ends. The CDR3 loop spans 15 amino acids. CDR3 sequence (DNA): TGCAGTGCTAGTACCCCACAGGAGACCCCCTACGAGCAGTACTTC. This encodes CSASTPQETPYEQYF.

This clonotype was seen a single time. At one end the junction does not follow the germline gene, possibly because of a read error. The J gene is TRBJ2-1, the V gene TRBV2; D not certain. Germline CDR1 reads SNHLY; CDR2 reads FYNNEI. CDR3 length equals 17 residues. The CDR3 here is CAGSERFSRSSYNEQFF. The CDR3 DNA follows: TGTGCCGGCAGTGAAAGGTTTAGCAGGAGCTCCTACAATGAGCAGTTCTTC.

In this sample, this clonotype turned up many times. The CDR3 sequence: CASSQINEQFF. Written as DNA, the CDR3 is TGCGCCAGCAGCCAAATTAATGAGCAGTTCTTC. The gene calls are TRBV4-1 and TRBJ2-1; no clear D gene. The germline CDR1 and CDR2 sequences are MGHRA and YSYEKL. This CDR3 is built from 11 residues. Trimming cost V 2 bases and J 7 bases, with 3 bases left between them.

On this clonotype itself: A read error is likely, as this CDR3 ends without the conserved phenylalanine or tryptophan. Here the CDR3 DNA reads TGCAGTGCTAGGGTTAGCGGGAGGGCAGAGCAGTATGTT. As protein: CSARVSGRAEQYV. This chain links TRBV20-1 with TRBJ2-3; TRBD2 matches at 11 bases. CDR1 is DFQATT and CDR2 is SNEGSKA in the germline V gene (reference sequence). The trim removed 3 bases at V and 11 bases at J, leaving 7 bases unmatched. The CDR3 runs to 13 residues.

This clonotype has ten or more counts. This chain links TRBV9 with TRBJ2-1; D may be TRBD2 (5 bases). The CDR3 runs 13 residues. The V gene's germline CDR1 is SGDLS and CDR2 YYNGEE. V was cut by 0 bases and J by 9 bases, with 10 bases left in between. CDR3 in amino acids: CASSVELEGEQFF. The DNA of the CDR3 is TGTGCCAGCAGCGTAGAACTAGAAGGTGAGCAGTTCTTC.

J is TRBJ2-7 and V is TRBV24-1, with D possibly called TRBD1 or TRBD2 (5 bases each). The germline V gene has CDR1 KGHDR and CDR2 SFDVKD. The CDR3 length is 15 residues. Trimming took 4 bases from V and 7 from J, leaving 19 bases between them. This chain's CDR3 is CATSDVRKGTEEQYF. The CDR3 nucleotides are TGTGCCACCAGTGACGTCAGGAAGGGGACCGAGGAGCAGTACTTC.

This clonotype was counted once. V is TRBV29-1 and J is TRBJ2-1, with 9 bases lining up with TRBD2. J gave up 6 bases and V 7 bases, and 7 bases lay outside the gene matches. Germline CDR1 and CDR2: SQVTM and ANQGSEA. The CDR3 consists of 13 residues. The chain's CDR3 is CSGLSGSGNEQFF. DNA for the CDR3: TGCAGCGGACTTAGCGGGAGTGGCAATGAGCAGTTCTTC.

The gene calls are TRBV7-9 and TRBJ2-2; 11 bases are a match to TRBD2. Trimming at V came to 4 bases and at J to 3 bases, leaving 7 bases not matched to a gene. Germline V CDR1 and CDR2: SEHNR, FQNEAQ (reference sequence). This CDR3 is built from 17 residues. CDR3 bases: TGTGCCAGCAGCTCGCCCGGGACTAGCGGCCACACCGGGGAGCTGTTTTTT. Translation: CASSSPGTSGHTGELFF.